This TCR beta chain came from a study of Ad26.COV2.S vaccination and SARS-CoV-2 variants. Across the study: Enrollment placed the donor in the COV1001 Ad26.COV2.S trial arm. Study-wide points: Reported post-vaccination CD8+ and CD4+ T cell responses to spike showed substantial breadth.

This table comes from immunoSEQ multiplex PCR, and its TCRdb copy is limited to in-frame clones, with some not included. The repertoire consists of just over 350,000 clones, with approximately 85% occurring once and the leading ten covering less than 4%. In this sample, this clone turned up a few times. Its matching antigen is unknown. This CDR3 comprises 13 residues. J was trimmed by 7 bases and V by 6 bases; bases with no gene match: 2. Germline V gives CDR1 SNHLY, CDR2 FYNNEI. Treatment: around 19 received Ad26.COV2.S at low or high dose, single or two shots; about 5 received placebo; per-sample allocation not given. Samples analyzed were those drawn on day 63 after the first vaccine or placebo injection. Vaccination employed an Ad26 vector expressing the Wuhan-strain SARS-CoV-2 spike.

The sequences come from peripheral blood, collected in a trial of Ad26.COV2.S vaccine versus placebo. The chain joins TRBV2 to TRBJ2-1, with TRBD2 identical over 11 bases. This receptor was obtained from a person aged 18-65 years who received the Ad26.COV2.S COVID-19 vaccine or a placebo. CDR3 region: CASRGLAENEQFF. DNA for the CDR3: TGTGCCAGCAGGGGACTAGCGGAGAATGAGCAGTTCTTC.